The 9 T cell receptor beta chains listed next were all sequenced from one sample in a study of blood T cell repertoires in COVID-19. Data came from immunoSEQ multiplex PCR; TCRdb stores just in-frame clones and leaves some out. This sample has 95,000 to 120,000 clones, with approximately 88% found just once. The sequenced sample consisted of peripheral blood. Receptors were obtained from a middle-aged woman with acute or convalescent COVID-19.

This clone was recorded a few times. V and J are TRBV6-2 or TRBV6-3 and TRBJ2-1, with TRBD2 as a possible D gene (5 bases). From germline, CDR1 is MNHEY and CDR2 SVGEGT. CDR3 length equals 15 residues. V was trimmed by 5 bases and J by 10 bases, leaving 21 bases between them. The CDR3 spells CASSPRELQDWEQFF. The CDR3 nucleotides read TGTGCCAGCAGTCCCCGGGAACTCCAGGATTGGGAGCAGTTCTTC.

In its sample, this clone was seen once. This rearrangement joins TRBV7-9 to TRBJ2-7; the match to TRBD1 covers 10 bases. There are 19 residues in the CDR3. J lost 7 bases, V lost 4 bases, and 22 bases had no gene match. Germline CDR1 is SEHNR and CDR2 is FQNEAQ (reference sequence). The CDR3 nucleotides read TGTGCCAGCAGCTCTACTCTCTCCCTATCGGGACAGGGGTCGGATGAGCAGTACTTC. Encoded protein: CASSSTLSLSGQGSDEQYF.

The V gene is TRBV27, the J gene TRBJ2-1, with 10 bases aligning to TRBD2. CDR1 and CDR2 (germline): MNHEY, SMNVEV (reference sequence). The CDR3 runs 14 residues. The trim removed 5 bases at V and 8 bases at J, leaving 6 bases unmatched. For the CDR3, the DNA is TGTGCCAGCAGTATACTAGCGGGGTACCATGAGCAGTTCTTC. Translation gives CASSILAGYHEQFF.

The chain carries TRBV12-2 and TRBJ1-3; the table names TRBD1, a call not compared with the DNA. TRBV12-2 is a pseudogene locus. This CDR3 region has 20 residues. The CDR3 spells CASRLVGNRDRAGSGNTIYF. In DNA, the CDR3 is TGTGCAAGTCGCTTAGTGGGGAATAGGGACAGGGCGGGTTCTGGAAACACCATATATTTT.

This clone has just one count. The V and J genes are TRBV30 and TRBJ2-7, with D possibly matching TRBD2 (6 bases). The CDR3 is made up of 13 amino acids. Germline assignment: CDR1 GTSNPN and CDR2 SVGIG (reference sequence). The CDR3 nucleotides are TGTGCTTTTGTCCCCGGGAGCTCCTACGAGCAGTACTTC. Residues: CAFVPGSSYEQYF. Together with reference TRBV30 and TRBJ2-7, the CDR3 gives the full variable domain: SQTIHQWPATLVQPVGSPLSLECTVEGTSNPNLYWYRQAAGRGLQLLFYSVGIGQISSEVPQNLSASRPQDRQFILSSKKLLLSDSGFYLCAFVPGSSYEQYFGPGTRLTVT.

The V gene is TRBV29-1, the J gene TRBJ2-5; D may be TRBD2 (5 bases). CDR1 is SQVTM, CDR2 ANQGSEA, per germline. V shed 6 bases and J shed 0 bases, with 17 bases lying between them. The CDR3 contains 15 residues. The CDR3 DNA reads TGCAGCGTGGAGGCGCTTACCTGGTACCAAGAGACCCAGTACTTC. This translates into CSVEALTWYQETQYF. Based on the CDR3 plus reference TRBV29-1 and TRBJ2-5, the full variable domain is SAVISQKPSRDICQRGTSLTIQCQVDSQVTMMFWYRQQPGQSLTLIATANQGSEATYESGFVIDKFPISRPNLTFSTLTVSNMSPEDSSIYLCSVEALTWYQETQYFGPGTRLLVL.

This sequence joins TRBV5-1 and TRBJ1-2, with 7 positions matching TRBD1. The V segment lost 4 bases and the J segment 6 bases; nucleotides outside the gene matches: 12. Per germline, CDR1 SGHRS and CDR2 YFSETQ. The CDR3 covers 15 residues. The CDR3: CASSHDADRVHGYTF. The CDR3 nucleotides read TGCGCCAGCAGCCACGACGCTGACAGGGTTCATGGCTACACCTTC.

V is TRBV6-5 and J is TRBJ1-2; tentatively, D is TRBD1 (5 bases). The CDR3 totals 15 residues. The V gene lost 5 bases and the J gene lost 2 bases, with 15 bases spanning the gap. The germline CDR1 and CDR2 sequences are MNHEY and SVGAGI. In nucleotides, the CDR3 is TGTGCCAGCAGTCCCCCAGGGTCCGGGAACTATGGCTACACCTTC. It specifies CASSPPGSGNYGYTF.

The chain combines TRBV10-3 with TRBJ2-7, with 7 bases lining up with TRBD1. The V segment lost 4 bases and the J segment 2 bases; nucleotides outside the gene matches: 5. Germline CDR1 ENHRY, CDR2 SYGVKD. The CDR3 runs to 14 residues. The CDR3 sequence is CAISAGTEAYEQYF. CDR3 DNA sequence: TGTGCCATCAGTGCCGGGACAGAGGCCTACGAGCAGTACTTC.